This T cell receptor beta chain came from a study of vaccination and CD4 T cells after COVID-19 (dated by TCRdb to between 2021 and 2022). Describing the broader study: SARS-CoV-2 positivity had been established in the convalescent patients by nasal swab PCR, and mild disease was recorded in roughly 9 of these patients and severe disease in one. Post-COVID blood samples from convalescent patients were collected a median of around 110 days after diagnosis, with a range of 35 to 161 days. In the convalescent cohort there were six males and four females, among whom were two Hispanic individuals, seven Caucasians, two Asians and one multiracial person. In around 10 COVID-19 convalescent patients and a handful of infection-naive healthy vaccine recipients, researchers compared the spike-specific CD4+ TCR repertoire from before mRNA vaccination with the repertoire from after. The time from the second vaccine dose to post-vaccine blood sampling had a median of approximately 72 days and ranged from about 12 to 250 days. Each participant got two doses of either the Pfizer-BioNTech BNT162b2 vaccine (n=8) or the Moderna mRNA-1273 vaccine (n=2). The study at large found these results: Relatively few convalescent patients were included in the study, and early timepoints after natural infection were not analyzed. Among convalescent patients, a median about 86% of the SARS-CoV-2-reactive clones seen after vaccination appeared only after vaccination, which suggests priming specific to the vaccine. Nearly all vaccine-specific clones in convalescent patients (304 of 307) were mono-reactive for SARS-CoV-2 spike rather than cross-reactive with common cold coronaviruses. Although the median number of SARS-CoV-2-reactive clonotypes went up from roughly 19 after infection to 38 after vaccination, the increase was not significant.

The CDR3 runs 15 amino acids, cysteine and phenylalanine included. Here the CDR3 DNA is all that survives: 45 bases in frame from base 1. Reading the germline V gene gives CDR1 MDHEN and CDR2 SYDVKM. V sheds 7 bases and J sheds 3 bases, leaving 19 bases between their ends. The library was made by PCR. The sequencer listed for this sample is Illumina iSeq 100. From the authors' description of their analysis: Non-productive sequences were removed, and CDR3s that did not start with C, did not end with F or W, or were shorter than 7 amino acids were discarded. Levenshtein distances (stringdist) and unrooted phylogenetic trees (ape) in R version 3.6.1 were used to assess CDR3 homology. TCRdb cleaned the public reads at Q25 with fastp, built clones with MiXCR and kept in-frame beta chains. Every CDR3 protein is listed once, alongside the most common genes and DNA of its rows. The V and J calls shown here were made by TCRdb, not taken from the authors' results. This sample lists more than 12,000 distinct CDR3 sequences; roughly three quarters were detected once. The ten largest make up approximately 1% of the sample.

As to this clonotype: The clone's antigen remains unknown. Per-base quality was not reported, and no clone a single base away is much larger than it.

The convalescent patients' positive SARS-CoV-2 PCR tests were from March to December 2020, which was before the Alpha, Beta and Delta variants emerged in the United States. Ficoll-Paque Plus gradient centrifugation was used to isolate PBMCs from whole blood, and the isolated PBMCs were then either used fresh or cryopreserved at -140C. This clonotype was obtained from a human donor who had recovered from COVID-19. The source material was CD4+ T cells from blood, sampled after SARS-CoV-2 vaccination. The chain is encoded by TRBV28 joined to TRBJ2-7; no confident D gene assignment can be made. This receptor carries the CDR3 CASTAPQSRSYEQYF. The base sequence is TGTGCCAGCACCGCACCCCAGTCCAGGAGCTACGAGCAGTACTTC. The reference TRBV28 and TRBJ2-7 proteins fill in what lies around the CDR3, so the full variable domain reads DVKVTQSSRYLVKRTGEKVFLECVQDMDHENMFWYRQDPGLGLRLIYFSYDVKMKEKGDIPEGYSVSREKKERFSLILESASTNQTSMYLCASTAPQSRSYEQYFGPGTRLTVT.